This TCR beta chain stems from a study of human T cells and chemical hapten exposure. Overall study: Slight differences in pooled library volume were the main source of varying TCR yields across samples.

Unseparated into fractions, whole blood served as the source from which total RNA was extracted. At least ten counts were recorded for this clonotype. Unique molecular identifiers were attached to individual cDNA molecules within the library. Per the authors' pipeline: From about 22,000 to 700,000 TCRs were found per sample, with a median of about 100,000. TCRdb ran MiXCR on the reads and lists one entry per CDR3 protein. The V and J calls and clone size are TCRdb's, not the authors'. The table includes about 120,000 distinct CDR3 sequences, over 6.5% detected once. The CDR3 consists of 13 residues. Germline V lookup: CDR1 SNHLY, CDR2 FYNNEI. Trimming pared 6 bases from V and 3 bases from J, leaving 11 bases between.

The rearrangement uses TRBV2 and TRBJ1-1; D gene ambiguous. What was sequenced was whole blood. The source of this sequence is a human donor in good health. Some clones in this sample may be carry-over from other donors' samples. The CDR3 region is CASSARWDTEAFF. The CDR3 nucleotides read TGTGCCAGCAGCGCAAGGTGGGACACTGAAGCTTTCTTT.